This T cell receptor beta chain was observed in a study of blood T cell repertoires in COVID-19. About the research overall: T cells, B-cell-depleted T cells, or PBMCs supplied cDNA or gDNA.

As handled by the study authors: From reference gene primer amplification, estimates of nucleated cell counts were derived. TCRdb's copy holds only in-frame clones and misses some; the assay was immunoSEQ multiplex PCR. The V and J calls and the clone size are those of that table, but D and trimming were determined from the DNA. Of about 150,000 clones listed, about 80% are singletons. The germline gives CDR1 MNHEY, CDR2 SVGAGI. CDR3 length: 15 residues. With 2 bases clipped from V and 10 bases from J, the junction kept 8 bases outside the gene matches. Adults between roughly 18 and 90 years of age took part from 24 US areas. Participant-reported clinical history was the basis for cohort assignment.

The chain carries TRBV6-5 and TRBJ1-6, with 7 bases aligning to TRBD1. The specimen sequenced was PBMCs or T cells enriched from blood (not recorded which). The sequence came from a man aged 50 or older who had recovered from COVID-19. CDR3 in amino acids: CASSYETGIGSPLHF. The CDR3 bases are TGTGCCAGCAGTTACGAGACAGGGATAGGGTCACCCCTCCACTTT.